What follows are 24 T cell receptor beta chains derived from one specimen sequenced in a study of cytomegalovirus exposure and HLA in healthy donors. 60 Vbeta and 13 Jbeta primers were used in PCR. Produced via immunoSEQ multiplex PCR; TCRdb's table is partial and in-frame only. The sample shows 130,000 to 150,000 clones, 73% of them seen only once. The sample consisted of PBMCs. The receptor source for this set is a human donor in good health.

V and J are TRBV7-3 and TRBJ2-3; 7 bases line up with TRBD2. Germline CDR1 is SGHTA and CDR2 is FQGTGA. J was trimmed by 7 bases and V by 1 base; bases with no gene match: 5. The CDR3 covers 14 residues. The CDR3, as DNA: TGTGCCAGCAGCTTAATTGCGGGAGCAAATACGCAGTATTTT. This gives the protein CASSLIAGANTQYF.

The chain recombines TRBV19 with TRBJ2-2; no reliable D call. V was trimmed by 6 bases and J by 3 bases, leaving 14 bases between them. The CDR3 runs to 15 residues. Germline V gene sequence: CDR1 LNHDA, CDR2 SQIVND (reference sequence). The CDR3 nucleotides read TGTGCCAGTAGCAGACAATTGATCGACACCGGGGAGCTGTTTTTT. It is translated as CASSRQLIDTGELFF.

The CDR3 here is CASSNGVSYEQYF. The DNA of the CDR3 is TGTGCCAGCAGCAACGGGGTCTCCTACGAGCAGTACTTC. V gene TRBV27 combines with J gene TRBJ2-5; the D gene is possibly TRBD2 (5 bases). With the DNA end fitting TRBJ2-7 better, the J assignment may be wrong. CDR3 length: 13 amino acids. Germline V gene data show CDR1 as MNHEY and CDR2 as SMNVEV (reference sequence).

The V and J genes are TRBV6-1 and TRBJ2-1; TRBD1 aligns across 9 bases. Germline assignment: CDR1 MNHNS and CDR2 SASEGT. The CDR3 runs to 15 residues. With 4 bases clipped from V and 7 bases from J, the junction kept 8 bases outside the gene matches. The CDR3 DNA reads as TGTGCCAGCAGTGGATGGGGGACAGGGCTTAATGAGCAGTTCTTC. The encoded protein is CASSGWGTGLNEQFF.

The V call is TRBV13, the J call TRBJ1-1; 10 nucleotides agree with TRBD1. CDR1 and CDR2 from the germline V gene are PRHDT and FYEKMQ (reference sequence). The length of the CDR3 is 16 residues. The V and J ends lost 6 bases and 3 bases, in that order; junction bases with no gene match: 10. CDR3 protein: CASRPRTGGGYTEAFF. DNA of the CDR3: TGTGCCAGCAGACCAAGGACAGGGGGGGGTTACACTGAAGCTTTCTTT.

The chain joins TRBV19 to TRBJ1-2, with a weak D call TRBD1 (6 bases). Trimming stripped 8 bases from V and 5 bases from J, with 18 bases between. The CDR3 contains 14 residues. The germline V gene has CDR1 LNHDA and CDR2 SQIVND (reference sequence). The CDR3 DNA is TGTGCCAGTCGAAACAGGGAGACCCGTTATGGCTACACCTTC. Protein sequence: CASRNRETRYGYTF.

This rearrangement joins TRBV29-1 to TRBJ2-7; 9 bases align to TRBD1. The CDR3 loop spans 12 amino acids. With V trimmed by 5 bases and J by 6 bases, 5 bases remained unmatched. Germline assignment: CDR1 SQVTM and CDR2 ANQGSEA. CDR3 amino acids: CSVIDRGVEQYF. For the CDR3, the DNA is TGCAGCGTTATAGACAGGGGGGTCGAGCAGTACTTC.

This rearrangement joins TRBV5-4 to TRBJ1-2; TRBD1 aligns across 8 bases. Germline values: CDR1 SGHNT, CDR2 YYREEE (reference sequence). The CDR3 length is 16 residues. The V segment lost 4 bases and the J segment 1 base; nucleotides outside the gene matches: 9. CDR3 residues: CASSRSGGVSNYGYTF. In DNA form, the CDR3 reads TGTGCCAGCAGCCGCTCAGGGGGCGTGAGTAACTATGGCTACACCTTC.

Here the CDR3 DNA reads TGTGCCAGCAGTTATGGGACAGGGTACTACGAGCAGTACTTC. It encodes CASSYGTGYYEQYF. The chain links TRBV27 to TRBJ2-7; 9 bases map to TRBD1. J was trimmed by 3 bases and V by 4 bases; bases with no gene match: 4. Germline lookup yields CDR1 MNHEY and CDR2 SMNVEV (reference sequence). This CDR3 contains 14 residues.

The rearrangement links TRBV9 to TRBJ1-3, with TRBD1 as a possible D gene (6 bases). The CDR3 has 21 residues. Trimming left V 1 base short and J 0 bases short, with 26 bases between. Germline V gene sequence: CDR1 SGDLS, CDR2 YYNGEE. In nucleotides, the CDR3 is TGTGCCAGCAGCGTAAGAGGGGGGGACAAAACTCATACGAGCTCTGGAAACACCATATATTTT. It translates to CASSVRGGDKTHTSSGNTIYF.

This chain joins TRBV15 and TRBJ2-3; no definite D call. Trimming removed 4 bases at V and 0 bases at J, with 8 bases between. The CDR3 has 14 amino acids. Germline V gives CDR1 LNHNV, CDR2 YYDKDF (reference sequence). In nucleotides, the CDR3 is TGTGCCACCAGCATTACAAGAAGCACAGATACGCAGTATTTT. Its protein is CATSITRSTDTQYF.

This clone has more than one count but fewer than ten. J is TRBJ2-3 and V is TRBV7-9, with D hard to call. Per the germline V gene, CDR1 is SEHNR and CDR2 is FQNEAQ (reference sequence). Trimming took off 5 bases at V and 0 bases at J, with 12 bases between the two ends. The CDR3 loop spans 15 amino acids. In DNA form, the CDR3 reads TGTGCCAGCAGCACCTTAGAGACTAGCACAGATACGCAGTATTTT. Translated, it gives CASSTLETSTDTQYF. Based on the CDR3 plus reference TRBV7-9 and TRBJ2-3, the full variable domain is DTGVSQNPRHKITKRGQNVTFRCDPISEHNRLYWYRQTLGQGPEFLTYFQNEAQLEKSRLLSDRFSAERPKGSFSTLEIQRTEQGDSAMYLCASSTLETSTDTQYFGPGTRLTVL.

The chain combines TRBV2 with TRBJ2-5; perhaps TRBD1 as D (6 bases). Germline V gene sequence: CDR1 SNHLY, CDR2 FYNNEI. The CDR3 spans 14 residues. With 8 bases removed from V and 0 bases from J, the gap between germline ends came to 13 bases. The CDR3 DNA sequence: TGTGCCAGCGAGGCCAGGGGACACCAAGAGACCCAGTACTTC. This codes for CASEARGHQETQYF.

The chain employs TRBV5-4 and TRBJ2-1; D gene ambiguous. From germline, CDR1 is SGHNT and CDR2 YYREEE (reference sequence). V was trimmed by 4 bases and J by 9 bases, leaving 14 bases between them. CDR3 size: 13 residues. DNA of the CDR3: TGTGCCAGCAGCCCCCCTCGCGGTCGTGAGCAGTTCTTC. This sequence encodes CASSPPRGREQFF. The variable domain in full, completed from reference TRBV5-4 and TRBJ2-1, reads ETGVTQSPTHLIKTRGQQVTLRCSSQSGHNTVSWYQQALGQGPQFIFQYYREEENGRGNFPPRFSGLQFPNYSSELNVNALELDDSALYLCASSPPRGREQFFGPGTRLTVL.

The chain employs TRBV5-1 and TRBJ1-1; 10 positions match TRBD1. This CDR3 contains 13 residues. The ends lost 2 bases at V and 10 bases at J; junction bases unmatched: 5. From germline, CDR1 is SGHRS and CDR2 YFSETQ. The CDR3 region has the DNA TGCGCCAGCAGCTTAGACAGGGGGCAGGTAGCTTTCTTT. It yields the protein CASSLDRGQVAFF.

The chain couples TRBV7-9 to TRBJ2-5; 13 bases map to TRBD2. V lost 2 bases and J lost 5; bases outside the gene matches: 8. Germline values: CDR1 SEHNR, CDR2 FQNEAQ (reference sequence). The CDR3 consists of 17 residues. The CDR3: CASSLPLTSGGIETQYF. CDR3 sequence (DNA): TGTGCCAGCAGCTTACCTTTGACTAGCGGGGGGATTGAGACCCAGTACTTC.

The chain couples TRBV7-2 to TRBJ2-7; the match to TRBD2 covers 10 bases. Germline V CDR1 and CDR2: SGHTA, FQGNSA. V lost 4 bases, J lost 7 bases, and 10 bases stayed unmatched. CDR3 length: 15 residues. The CDR3 here is CASSSPAGGPREQYF. CDR3 nucleotide sequence: TGTGCCAGCAGCTCGCCAGCGGGAGGGCCGAGGGAGCAGTACTTC.

This chain connects TRBV28 to TRBJ2-7; 9 bases map to TRBD1. The CDR3 covers 17 residues. Germline V lookup: CDR1 MDHEN, CDR2 SYDVKM. After removal of 4 bases from V and 3 bases from J, the junction contained 13 bases not matched to a gene. The CDR3 loop is CASSSITAGTGYYEQYF. The CDR3 nucleotides read TGTGCCAGCAGTTCTATTACCGCCGGGACAGGGTACTACGAGCAGTACTTC.

This chain uses TRBV2 with TRBJ2-7; TRBD1 aligns across 8 bases. In germline, CDR1 is SNHLY, CDR2 FYNNEI. V shed 6 bases, J shed 5 bases, and the junction held 12 bases outside the gene matches. This CDR3 region has 15 residues. The CDR3 region is CASSPILPGGHEQYF. CDR3 bases: TGTGCCAGCAGCCCTATTCTCCCAGGGGGCCACGAGCAGTACTTC.

This clone occurred once. The chain links TRBV2 to TRBJ2-1; TRBD1 might be the D (5 bases). The germline V gene has CDR1 SNHLY and CDR2 FYNNEI. V lost 4 bases and J 5 bases, leaving 6 bases between the germline ends. There are 12 residues in the CDR3. CDR3 sequence (DNA): TGTGCCAGCAGTGGGACAAACAATGAGCAGTTCTTC. It is translated as CASSGTNNEQFF.

J is TRBJ2-2 and V is TRBV7-2; TRBD1 matches at 8 bases. This CDR3 region has 15 residues. J gave up 5 bases and V 6 bases, and 8 bases lay outside the gene matches. Germline V gene lookup returns CDR1 SGHTA and CDR2 FQGNSA. This CDR3 is CASRGTDRETGELFF. The CDR3 nucleotides read TGTGCCAGCAGAGGTACGGACAGGGAAACCGGGGAGCTGTTTTTT.

This rearrangement joins TRBV7-3 to TRBJ2-5, with 9 bases fitting TRBD1. Per the germline V gene, CDR1 is SGHTA and CDR2 is FQGTGA. Unmatched junction bases numbered 1, after V lost 5 bases and J lost 3 bases. CDR3 length equals 13 residues. In DNA, the CDR3 is TGTGCCAGCAGCCGGACAGGGGAAGAGACCCAGTACTTC. The encoded protein is CASSRTGEETQYF.

This clone was observed a single time. This chain links TRBV10-3 with TRBJ2-1; 9 bases map to TRBD2. Germline V gene lookup returns CDR1 ENHRY and CDR2 SYGVKD. This CDR3 has 16 amino acids. The junction had 6 bases not matched to a gene; V was cut back by 4 bases and J by 2 bases. CDR3 sequence reads: CAISVTGLAPYNEQFF. CDR3 DNA sequence: TGTGCCATCAGTGTGACAGGACTAGCGCCCTACAATGAGCAGTTCTTC.

The CDR3 DNA follows: TGTGCCAGCAGAACCGGGACAGGTCCCTACGAGCAGTACTTC. Protein sequence: CASRTGTGPYEQYF. V usage is TRBV2 and J usage is TRBJ2-7; 8 bases fit TRBD1. Trimming removed 6 bases from V and 2 bases from J; junction bases left unmatched: 6. Germline V gene sequence: CDR1 SNHLY, CDR2 FYNNEI. CDR3 length: 14 amino acids.